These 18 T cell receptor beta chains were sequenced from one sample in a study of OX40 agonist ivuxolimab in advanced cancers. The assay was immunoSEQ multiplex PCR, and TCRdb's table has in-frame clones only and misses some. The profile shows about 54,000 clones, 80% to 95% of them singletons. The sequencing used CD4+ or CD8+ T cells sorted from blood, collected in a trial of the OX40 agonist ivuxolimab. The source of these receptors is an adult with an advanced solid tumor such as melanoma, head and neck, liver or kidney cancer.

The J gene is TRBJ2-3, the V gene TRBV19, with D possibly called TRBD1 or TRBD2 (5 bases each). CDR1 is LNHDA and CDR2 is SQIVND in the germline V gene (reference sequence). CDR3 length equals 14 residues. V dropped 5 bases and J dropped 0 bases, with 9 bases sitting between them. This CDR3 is CASSWGLSTDTQYF. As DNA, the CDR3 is TGTGCCAGTAGTTGGGGGTTGAGCACAGATACGCAGTATTTT.

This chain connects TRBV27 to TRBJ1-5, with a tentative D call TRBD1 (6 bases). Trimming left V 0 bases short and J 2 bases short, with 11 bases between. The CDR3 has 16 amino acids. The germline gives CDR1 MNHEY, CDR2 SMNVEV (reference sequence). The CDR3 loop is CASSLSDRGGNQPQHF. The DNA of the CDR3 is TGTGCCAGCAGTTTATCGGACAGAGGAGGCAATCAGCCCCAGCATTTT.

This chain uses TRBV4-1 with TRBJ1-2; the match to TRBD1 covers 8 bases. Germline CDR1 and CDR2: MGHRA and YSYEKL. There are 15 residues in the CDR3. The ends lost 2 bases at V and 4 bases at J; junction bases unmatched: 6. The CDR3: CASSQPDRGGYGYTF. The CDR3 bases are TGCGCCAGCAGCCAACCTGACAGGGGAGGCTATGGCTACACCTTC.

CDR3 amino acids: CASSLALQSNQPQHF. For the CDR3, the DNA is TGTGCCAGCAGCTTAGCCCTTCAAAGCAATCAGCCCCAGCATTTT. The gene calls are TRBV13 and TRBJ1-5; D not certain. CDR3 size: 15 residues. Germline loops: CDR1 PRHDT, CDR2 FYEKMQ (reference sequence). V lost 1 base, J lost 1 base, and 8 bases lay in between.

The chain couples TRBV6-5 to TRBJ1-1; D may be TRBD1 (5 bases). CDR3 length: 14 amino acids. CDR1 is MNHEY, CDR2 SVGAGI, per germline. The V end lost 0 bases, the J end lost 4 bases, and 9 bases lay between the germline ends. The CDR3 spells CASSYSGGSTEAFF. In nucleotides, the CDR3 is TGTGCCAGCAGTTACTCGGGGGGGAGCACTGAAGCTTTCTTT.

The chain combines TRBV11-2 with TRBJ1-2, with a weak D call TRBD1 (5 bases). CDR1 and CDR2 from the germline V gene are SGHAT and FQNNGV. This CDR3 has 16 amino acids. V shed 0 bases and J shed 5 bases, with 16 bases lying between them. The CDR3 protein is CASSLDGTGPIYGYTF. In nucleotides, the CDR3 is TGTGCCAGCAGCTTAGATGGTACAGGCCCCATATATGGCTACACCTTC.

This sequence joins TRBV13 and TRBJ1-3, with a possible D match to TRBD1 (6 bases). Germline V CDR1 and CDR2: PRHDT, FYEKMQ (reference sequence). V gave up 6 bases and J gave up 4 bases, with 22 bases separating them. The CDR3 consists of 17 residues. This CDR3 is CASSYGQSSLFGNTIYF. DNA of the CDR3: TGTGCCAGCAGTTATGGACAGTCTTCTCTCTTCGGAAACACCATATATTTT.

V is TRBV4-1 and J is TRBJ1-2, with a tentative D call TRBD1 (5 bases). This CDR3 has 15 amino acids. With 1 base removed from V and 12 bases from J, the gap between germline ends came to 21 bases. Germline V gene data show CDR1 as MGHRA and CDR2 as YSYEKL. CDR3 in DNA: TGCGCCAGCAGCCAAGTCATGCAGGGTTCGACCCCGGACACCTTC. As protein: CASSQVMQGSTPDTF.

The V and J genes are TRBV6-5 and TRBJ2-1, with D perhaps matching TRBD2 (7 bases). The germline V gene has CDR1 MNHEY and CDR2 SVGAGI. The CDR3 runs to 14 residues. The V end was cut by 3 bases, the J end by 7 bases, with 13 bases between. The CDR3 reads CASSYYGGANEQFF. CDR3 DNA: TGTGCCAGCAGTTATTATGGGGGGGCGAATGAGCAGTTCTTC.

CDR3 sequence: CASSSPTDTQYF. CDR3 sequence (DNA): TGTGCCAGCAGCTCTCCCACAGATACGCAGTATTTT. The chain joins TRBV5-5 to TRBJ2-3; D call uncertain. This CDR3 is built from 12 residues. Germline V gene sequence: CDR1 SGHKS, CDR2 YYEKEE (reference sequence). V was trimmed by 3 bases and J by 2 bases, leaving 4 bases between them.

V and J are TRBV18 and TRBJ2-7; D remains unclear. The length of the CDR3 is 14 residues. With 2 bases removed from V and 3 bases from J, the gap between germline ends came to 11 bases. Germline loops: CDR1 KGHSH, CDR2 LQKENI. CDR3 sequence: CASSPTTFFYEQYF. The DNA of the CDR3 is TGTGCCAGCTCACCAACGACTTTCTTCTACGAGCAGTACTTC.

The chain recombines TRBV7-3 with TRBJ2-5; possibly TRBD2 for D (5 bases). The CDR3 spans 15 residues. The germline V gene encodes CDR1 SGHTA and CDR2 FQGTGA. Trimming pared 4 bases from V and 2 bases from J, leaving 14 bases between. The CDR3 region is CASSSGGGRQETQYF. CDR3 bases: TGTGCCAGCAGCTCAGGCGGAGGACGACAAGAGACCCAGTACTTC.

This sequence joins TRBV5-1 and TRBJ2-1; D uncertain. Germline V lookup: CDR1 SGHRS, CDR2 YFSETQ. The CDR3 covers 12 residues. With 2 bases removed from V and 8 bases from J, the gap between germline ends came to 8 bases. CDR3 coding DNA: TGCGCCAGCAGCTTCTACAGCGATGAGCAGTTCTTC. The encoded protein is CASSFYSDEQFF.

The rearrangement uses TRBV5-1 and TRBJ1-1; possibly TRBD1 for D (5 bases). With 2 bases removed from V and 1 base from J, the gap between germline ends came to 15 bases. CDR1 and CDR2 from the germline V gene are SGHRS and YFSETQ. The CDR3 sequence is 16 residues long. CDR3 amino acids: CASSFSGAPPNTEAFF. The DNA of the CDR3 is TGCGCCAGCAGCTTCAGCGGGGCTCCACCGAACACTGAAGCTTTCTTT.

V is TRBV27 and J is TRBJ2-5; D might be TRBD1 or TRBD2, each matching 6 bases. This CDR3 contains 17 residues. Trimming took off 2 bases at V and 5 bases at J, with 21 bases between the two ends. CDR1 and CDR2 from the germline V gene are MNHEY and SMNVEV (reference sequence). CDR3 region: CASSLGGLWGPRETQYF. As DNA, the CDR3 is TGTGCCAGCAGTTTAGGGGGACTCTGGGGGCCACGGGAGACCCAGTACTTC.

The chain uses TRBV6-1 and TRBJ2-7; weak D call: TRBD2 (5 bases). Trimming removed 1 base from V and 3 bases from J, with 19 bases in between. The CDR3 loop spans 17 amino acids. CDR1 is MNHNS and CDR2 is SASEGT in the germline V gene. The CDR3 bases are TGTGCCAGCAGTGAAGGCCACGTCCTTGAGGGCTTCTACGAGCAGTACTTC. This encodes CASSEGHVLEGFYEQYF.

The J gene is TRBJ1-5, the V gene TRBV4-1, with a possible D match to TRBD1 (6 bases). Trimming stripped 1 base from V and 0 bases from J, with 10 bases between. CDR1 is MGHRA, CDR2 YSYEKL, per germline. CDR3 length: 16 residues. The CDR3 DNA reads TGCGCCAGCAGCCAAGGGGCAGGGGATAGCAATCAGCCCCAGCATTTT. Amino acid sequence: CASSQGAGDSNQPQHF.

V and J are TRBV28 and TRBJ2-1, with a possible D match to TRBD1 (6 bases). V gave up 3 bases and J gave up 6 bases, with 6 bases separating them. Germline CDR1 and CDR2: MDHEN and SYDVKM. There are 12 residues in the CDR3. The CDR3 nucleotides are TGTGCCAGCAGTTTGGACAGCAATGAGCAGTTCTTC. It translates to CASSLDSNEQFF.